This T cell receptor (beta chain) is drawn from a study of human T cells and chemical hapten exposure. Study context: Patch tests applied 0.01% DPC to the upper back, read at 6 days.

Separate cDNA molecules received unique molecular identifiers, which the library attached to them. TCRdb independently ran MiXCR on the RACE reads; one entry per CDR3 protein. The sample lists 150,000 to 200,000 distinct CDR3 sequences, more than 12% occurring once. Germline V gives CDR1 MGHRA, CDR2 YSYEKL. The CDR3 length is 17 residues. With 1 base removed from V and 0 bases from J, the gap between germline ends came to 15 bases. The time point is: patch test 1, 2 weeks after DPC sensitization. Specified treatment: therapeutic diphenylcyclopropenone sensitization with weekly scalp DPC. Suited to DPC and affected by alopecia, the donors ranged from 18 to 70 years old. Sequencing started from total RNA isolated from unfractionated whole blood.

This clonotype originated in a woman in her twenties or thirties with alopecia areata. Some clones in this sample may be carry-over from other donors' samples. The sequences come from whole blood, collected in connection with sensitization to the hapten diphenylcyclopropenone (DPC). V is TRBV4-1 and J is TRBJ1-1, with unresolved D. CDR3 nucleotides: TGCGCCAGCAGCCAAGCTGGTAGGATCCCATTGAACACTGAAGCTTTCTTT. It translates to CASSQAGRIPLNTEAFF.